This T cell receptor beta chain was retrieved from a study of T cell responses to AZD1222 COVID-19 vaccine. The data were produced by immunoSEQ multiplex PCR, yet TCRdb's version contains in-frame clones alone and is incomplete. The table lists around 130,000 clones, approximately 85% of them singletons. V lost 3 bases and J lost 0, with 9 bases in between. From germline, CDR1 is SGHRS and CDR2 YFSETQ. The CDR3 is made up of 15 amino acids. Material: peripheral blood, obtained on day 0 of AZD1222 vaccination. This clonotype was obtained from an adult in good health. The chain combines TRBV5-1 with TRBJ2-2, with D unclear. This chain's CDR3 is CASSWAEPNTGELFF. DNA for the CDR3: TGCGCCAGCAGCTGGGCTGAACCGAACACCGGGGAGCTGTTTTTT.